These 20 T cell receptor beta chains were sequenced from one sample in a study of T cells in Graves' hyperthyroidism and ophthalmopathy. Template material for amplifying TCR beta CDR3 regions consisted of RNA transcripts. HTBI primers drove first-round RT-PCR of the TCR CDR3. MiXCR was run by TCRdb on the multiplex PCR reads, yielding one entry per CDR3 protein. The sample shows about 510,000 distinct CDR3 sequences, approximately 15% of them seen only once. The sequenced material came from blood. The receptors shown here come from a woman aged 40 to 55 with Graves' hyperthyroidism.

This clonotype came up many times. The gene calls are TRBV30 and TRBJ2-1, with no clear D. The CDR3 loop spans 11 amino acids. Trimming removed 3 bases from V and 11 bases from J, with 11 bases in between. Germline CDR1 and CDR2: GTSNPN and SVGIG (reference sequence). The DNA of the CDR3 is TGTGCCTGGAGCCTATCCATGAAGCAGTTCTTC. It is translated as CAWSLSMKQFF. The full variable domain, completed using reference TRBV30 and TRBJ2-1, is SQTIHQWPATLVQPVGSPLSLECTVEGTSNPNLYWYRQAAGRGLQLLFYSVGIGQISSEVPQNLSASRPQDRQFILSSKKLLLSDSGFYLCAWSLSMKQFFGPGTRLTVL.

In its sample, this clonotype was seen many times. The chain combines TRBV20-1 with TRBJ2-3; 7 bases match TRBD2. Looked up from germline, CDR1 is DFQATT and CDR2 is SNEGSKA (reference sequence). The length of the CDR3 is 15 residues. The ends lost 0 bases at V and 2 bases at J; junction bases unmatched: 5. In DNA, the CDR3 is TGCAGTGCTAGAGATCCGGGAGGTCCCACAGATACGCAGTATTTT. Protein: CSARDPGGPTDTQYF.

This clonotype was detected ten times or more. This sequence joins TRBV7-9 and TRBJ2-1, with TRBD2 matching 11 bases. This CDR3 has 16 amino acids. Germline CDR1 is SEHNR and CDR2 is FQNEAQ (reference sequence). Trimming took 4 bases from V and 4 from J; bases not matched to a gene: 6. CDR3 in amino acids: CASSSILAGGYNEQFF. Here the CDR3 DNA reads TGTGCCAGCAGCTCTATCCTAGCGGGAGGTTACAATGAGCAGTTCTTC.

The chain joins TRBV7-8 to TRBJ1-1, with D hard to call. V lost 5 bases to trimming and J lost 1 base, with 14 bases between them. This CDR3 has 15 residues. Germline lookup yields CDR1 SGHVS and CDR2 FQNEAQ. This CDR3 reads CASSPGVSKNTEAFF. The CDR3 DNA sequence: TGTGCCAGCAGCCCCGGCGTGTCTAAGAACACTGAAGCTTTCTTT.

The table lists this clonotype with many counts. The rearrangement uses TRBV28 and TRBJ2-3; D unclear. Germline CDR1 reads MDHEN; CDR2 reads SYDVKM. The CDR3 runs to 11 residues. Trimming left V 1 base short and J 9 bases short, with 5 bases between. The DNA for the CDR3 is TGTGCCAGCAGTTTATCCCGCACGCAGTATTTT. Its protein is CASSLSRTQYF.

This clonotype was recorded only once. The genes are TRBV7-2 and TRBJ1-4; TRBD1 might be the D (6 bases). The V end lost 4 bases, the J end lost 8 bases, and 17 bases lay between the germline ends. Germline V gene lookup returns CDR1 SGHTA and CDR2 FQGNSA. CDR3 size: 15 residues. This CDR3 is CASSSTGQRGEKLFF. The DNA for the CDR3 is TGTGCCAGCAGCTCCACAGGGCAACGAGGGGAAAAACTGTTTTTT. The variable domain in full, completed from reference TRBV7-2 and TRBJ1-4, reads GAGVSQSPSNKVTEKGKDVELRCDPISGHTALYWYRQSLGQGLEFLIYFQGNSAPDKSGLPSDRFSAERTGGSVSTLTIQRTQQEDSAVYLCASSSTGQRGEKLFFGSGTQLSVL.

With respect to this clonotype: The CDR3 ends on some other residue instead of the conserved phenylalanine or tryptophan, so this is likely a read error. This chain joins TRBV14 and TRBJ1-3; D call uncertain. The V end lost 1 base, the J end lost 0 bases, and 13 bases lay between the germline ends. CDR1 SGHDN and CDR2 FVKESK come from the germline V gene. This CDR3 spans 17 amino acids. The CDR3 here is CASSQVSQLYSGNTIYS. The CDR3 DNA sequence: TGTGCCAGCAGCCAAGTTAGCCAGCTCTACTCTGGAAACACCATATATTCT.

This clonotype appeared many times. The chain joins TRBV5-1 to TRBJ2-7; 10 bases map to TRBD2. CDR1 and CDR2 (germline): SGHRS, YFSETQ. This CDR3 has 16 amino acids. The trim removed 4 bases at V and 1 base at J, leaving 8 bases unmatched. The DNA of the CDR3 is TGCGCCAGCAGCCTAGCGGGAGCGGCGGGGTCCTACGAGCAGTACTTC. Its protein is CASSLAGAAGSYEQYF.

The J gene is TRBJ2-1, the V gene TRBV6-2 or TRBV6-3; a possible D gene is TRBD2 (5 bases). The length of the CDR3 is 11 residues. Germline CDR1 MNHEY, CDR2 SVGEGT. Trimming left V 6 bases short and J 9 bases short, with 9 bases between. CDR3 in amino acids: CASRDRGEQFF. The CDR3 DNA follows: TGTGCCAGCAGAGACCGGGGTGAGCAGTTCTTC.

The chain employs TRBV30 and TRBJ1-6; D gene ambiguous. Trimming shortened V by 0 bases and J by 0 bases, and 6 bases separated the two germline ends. The CDR3 contains 15 residues. The germline gives CDR1 GTSNPN, CDR2 SVGIG (reference sequence). The CDR3 DNA reads as TGTGCCTGGAGTGTACTCACCTCCTATAATTCACCCCTCCACTTT. Translation: CAWSVLTSYNSPLHF.

This clonotype has at least ten counts. The chain has TRBV5-6 and TRBJ2-7; TRBD1 might be the D (5 bases). Germline lookup yields CDR1 SGHDT and CDR2 YYEEEE. The CDR3 runs to 13 residues. With 0 bases removed from V and 5 bases from J, the gap between germline ends came to 9 bases. This chain's CDR3 is CASSLGAGNEQYF. The CDR3 DNA reads TGTGCCAGCAGCTTGGGGGCAGGGAACGAGCAGTACTTC.

This clonotype occurred many times. The rearrangement links TRBV14 to TRBJ2-7, with 11 positions matching TRBD2. Germline V gives CDR1 SGHDN, CDR2 FVKESK. The V and J ends lost 4 bases and 2 bases, in that order; junction bases with no gene match: 4. This CDR3 has 15 residues. CDR3: CASSRIAGGAYEQYF. In DNA form, the CDR3 reads TGTGCCAGCAGCCGAATAGCGGGAGGGGCCTACGAGCAGTACTTC.

Of note for this clonotype: This clone may be a read error of a much larger clone one base away. The chain is built from TRBV28 and TRBJ2-1; D might be TRBD2 (6 bases). There are 13 residues in the CDR3. Per the germline V gene, CDR1 is MDHEN and CDR2 is SYDVKM. CDR3 loop: CGSSPLEGDEQFF. CDR3 DNA sequence: TGTGGCAGCAGTCCCTTGGAGGGCGATGAGCAGTTCTTC.

This clonotype was observed at least ten times. CDR3 in amino acids: CSATPRGREFYEQYF. CDR3 nucleotides: TGCAGTGCTACCCCAAGGGGGCGGGAGTTCTACGAGCAGTACTTC. The chain is built from TRBV20-1 and TRBJ2-7; D may be TRBD1 or TRBD2 (7 bases each). Germline CDR1 is DFQATT and CDR2 is SNEGSKA (reference sequence). The CDR3 is 15 amino acids. V lost 4 bases and J lost 3, with 19 bases in between.

V gene TRBV12-3 or TRBV12-4 combines with J gene TRBJ2-5; no clear D gene. The CDR3 runs to 14 residues. Trimming pared 2 bases from V and 5 bases from J, leaving 12 bases between. Here the CDR3 reads CASSLKPLWETQYF. CDR3 bases: TGTGCCAGCAGTTTAAAGCCCCTCTGGGAGACCCAGTACTTC.

This clonotype has at least ten counts. The chain employs TRBV3-1 and TRBJ2-5; 7 positions match TRBD2. The CDR3 length is 13 residues. Germline loops: CDR1 LGHDT, CDR2 YNNKEL (reference sequence). V was clipped by 7 bases and J by 5 bases; unmatched bases: 7. The CDR3 region has the DNA TGTGCCAGCAAGGATGCGGGAGCTGAGACCCAGTACTTC. Protein sequence: CASKDAGAETQYF.

Many counts were recorded for this clonotype. The chain is built from TRBV12-3 or TRBV12-4 and TRBJ2-4, with TRBD1 matching over 10 bases. J gave up 3 bases and V 6 bases, and 2 bases lay outside the gene matches. The CDR3 totals 14 residues. The CDR3 loop reads CASSWTGGKNIQYF. CDR3 DNA: TGTGCCAGCAGCTGGACAGGGGGCAAAAACATTCAGTACTTC.

In this sample, this clonotype turned up many times. V is TRBV5-1 and J is TRBJ2-1; D uncertain. The CDR3 runs to 15 residues. V was trimmed by 0 bases and J by 5 bases, leaving 12 bases between them. CDR1 is SGHRS, CDR2 YFSETQ, per germline. The CDR3 nucleotides read TGCGCCAGCAGCTTGGGTCAGGCTTTGAACAATGAGCAGTTCTTC. Translating gives CASSLGQALNNEQFF.

In this sample, this clonotype turned up many times. The V and J genes are TRBV2 and TRBJ1-1; D ambiguous. The CDR3 runs to 11 residues. From germline, CDR1 is SNHLY and CDR2 FYNNEI. The germline V and J ends were trimmed by 7 bases and 6 bases, with 9 bases remaining between them. CDR3: CASILAAEAFF. The CDR3 coding sequence is TGTGCCAGCATCCTGGCGGCTGAAGCTTTCTTT. The entire variable domain, with the rest obtained from reference TRBV2 and TRBJ1-1, is as follows: EPEVTQTPSHQVTQMGQEVILRCVPISNHLYFYWYRQILGQKVEFLVSFYNNEISEKSEIFDDQFSVERPDGSNFTLKIRSTKLEDSAMYFCASILAAEAFFGQGTRLTVV.

This clonotype has a count of ten or more. The V and J genes are TRBV28 and TRBJ2-7; 7 bases are a match to TRBD1. The germline gives CDR1 MDHEN, CDR2 SYDVKM. The V and J ends lost 6 bases and 3 bases, in that order; junction bases with no gene match: 11. There are 15 residues in the CDR3. CDR3 loop: CASSSGQVLVYEQYF. In DNA form, the CDR3 reads TGTGCCAGCAGCTCCGGACAGGTCCTAGTCTACGAGCAGTACTTC.